Presented here are 27 T cell receptor beta chains from one specimen sequenced in a study of CD8 T cells in ankylosing spondylitis. Via MiXCR, TCRdb re-called the 5' RACE reads, giving one row per CDR3 protein. The sample has around 25,000 distinct CDR3 sequences, less than 3% seen once. The sequenced sample consisted of blood, either unsorted or a sorted T cell fraction (not recorded which). These receptors originate from a female donor with ankylosing spondylitis or in good health (not recorded which).

This clonotype appeared many times. The chain employs TRBV9 and TRBJ2-1, with 7 nucleotides matching TRBD2. There are 14 residues in the CDR3. CDR1 SGDLS and CDR2 YYNGEE come from the germline V gene. Trimming took 0 bases from V and 5 from J; bases not matched to a gene: 2. In DNA form, the CDR3 reads TGTGCCAGCAGCGTAGTGGGGGGGAACAATGAGCAGTTCTTC. Translated, it gives CASSVVGGNNEQFF. Using reference TRBV9 and TRBJ2-1 for the parts outside the CDR3, the full variable domain is DSGVTQTPKHLITATGQRVTLRCSPRSGDLSVYWYQQSLDQGLQFLIQYYNGEERAKGNILERFSAQQFPDLHSELNLSSLELGDSALYFCASSVVGGNNEQFFGPGTRLTVL.

This clonotype has a count of ten or more. This sequence joins TRBV9 and TRBJ2-4; 7 nucleotides agree with TRBD1. Unmatched junction bases numbered 3, after V lost 3 bases and J lost 6 bases. Germline V CDR1 and CDR2: SGDLS, YYNGEE. The CDR3 contains 13 residues. This CDR3 is CASSARQGNIQYF. CDR3 nucleotides: TGTGCCAGCAGCGCTCGACAGGGAAACATTCAGTACTTC.

Sample share makes this clonotype medium-sized. The chain recombines TRBV9 with TRBJ1-2, with a weak D call TRBD1 (6 bases). The CDR3 sequence is 15 residues long. Trimming took off 3 bases at V and 5 bases at J, with 17 bases between the two ends. Germline assignment: CDR1 SGDLS and CDR2 YYNGEE. In DNA, the CDR3 is TGTGCCAGCAGCGCCCGCGGGGGCGGTGATTATGGCTACACCTTC. Translation gives CASSARGGGDYGYTF.

This clonotype has a count of ten or more. J is TRBJ2-1 and V is TRBV9; no clear D. The V gene lost 0 bases and the J gene lost 3 bases, with 10 bases spanning the gap. In germline, CDR1 is SGDLS, CDR2 YYNGEE. The CDR3 loop spans 15 amino acids. The CDR3 region has the DNA TGTGCCAGCAGCGTAGTTCCAGCGATCTACAATGAGCAGTTCTTC. It yields the protein CASSVVPAIYNEQFF. The full variable domain, with the rest looked up from reference TRBV9 and TRBJ2-1, is DSGVTQTPKHLITATGQRVTLRCSPRSGDLSVYWYQQSLDQGLQFLIQYYNGEERAKGNILERFSAQQFPDLHSELNLSSLELGDSALYFCASSVVPAIYNEQFFGPGTRLTVL.

This clonotype appeared many times. The rearrangement links TRBV9 to TRBJ1-3; D unresolved. The V end lost 3 bases, the J end lost 9 bases, and 7 bases lay between the germline ends. Germline V gene sequence: CDR1 SGDLS, CDR2 YYNGEE. This CDR3 spans 11 amino acids. DNA for the CDR3: TGTGCCAGCAGCGCGGGGAGCACCATATATTTT. Translation gives CASSAGSTIYF.

This chain joins TRBV9 and TRBJ2-5; TRBD2 agrees at 8 bases. This CDR3 is built from 16 residues. Germline CDR1 and CDR2: SGDLS and YYNGEE. After removal of 2 bases from V and 2 bases from J, the junction contained 8 bases not matched to a gene. In DNA, the CDR3 is TGTGCCAGCAGCGTGGCTAGCGGGTCTAAACAAGAGACCCAGTACTTC. Amino acid sequence: CASSVASGSKQETQYF.

This clonotype was detected a few times. The chain has TRBV9 and TRBJ2-5, with D perhaps matching TRBD1 (6 bases). Germline CDR1 reads SGDLS; CDR2 reads YYNGEE. V was pared by 0 bases and J by 2 bases, with 11 bases between. The CDR3 length is 15 residues. CDR3 DNA: TGTGCCAGCAGCGTAGGGGGGCCCCCGCAAGAGACCCAGTACTTC. Residues: CASSVGGPPQETQYF.

The sample holds many counts of this clonotype. The rearrangement links TRBV9 to TRBJ2-1; the D gene is possibly TRBD2 (5 bases). The CDR3 has 15 residues. Trimming stripped 3 bases from V and 10 bases from J, with 20 bases between. Looked up from germline, CDR1 is SGDLS and CDR2 is YYNGEE. Here the CDR3 DNA reads TGTGCCAGCAGCGGATCCCTAAGAGGGAGTCTAGAGCAGTTCTTC. This codes for CASSGSLRGSLEQFF. Together with reference TRBV9 and TRBJ2-1, the CDR3 gives the full variable domain: DSGVTQTPKHLITATGQRVTLRCSPRSGDLSVYWYQQSLDQGLQFLIQYYNGEERAKGNILERFSAQQFPDLHSELNLSSLELGDSALYFCASSGSLRGSLEQFFGPGTRLTVL.

This clonotype occurred many times. The gene calls are TRBV9 and TRBJ2-5; 7 positions agree with TRBD1. CDR3 length: 14 amino acids. Trimming took 0 bases from V and 5 from J; bases not matched to a gene: 4. The V gene's germline CDR1 is SGDLS and CDR2 YYNGEE. The CDR3 is CASSVGGGSETQYF. CDR3 nucleotide sequence: TGTGCCAGCAGCGTAGGAGGGGGCTCGGAGACCCAGTACTTC.

This clonotype has at least ten counts. CDR3 region: CASSPLGTEEETQYF. CDR3 nucleotide sequence: TGTGCCAGCAGCCCGTTGGGGACAGAGGAAGAGACCCAGTACTTC. The rearrangement uses TRBV7-6 and TRBJ2-5, with 7 bases that match TRBD1. CDR1 and CDR2 from the germline V gene are SGHVS and FNYEAQ. The CDR3 length is 15 residues. The junction had 9 bases not matched to a gene; V was cut back by 5 bases and J by 3 bases. The full variable domain, rest sourced from reference TRBV7-6 and TRBJ2-5, is GAGVSQSPRYKVTKRGQDVALRCDPISGHVSLYWYRQALGQGPEFLTYFNYEAQQDKSGLPNDRFSAERPEGSISTLTIQRTEQRDSAMYRCASSPLGTEEETQYFGPGTRLLVL.

This clonotype was picked up many times. The gene calls are TRBV9 and TRBJ1-3, with unresolved D. With 6 bases removed from V and 2 bases from J, the gap between germline ends came to 9 bases. Germline V lookup: CDR1 SGDLS, CDR2 YYNGEE. The CDR3 runs to 13 residues. CDR3 in DNA: TGTGCCAGCACGGGTACGACTGGAAACACCATATATTTT. It translates to CASTGTTGNTIYF.

This clonotype was seen ten or more times. This chain links TRBV9 with TRBJ1-4; a weak D match, TRBD1 (6 bases). V was trimmed by 4 bases and J by 5 bases, leaving 12 bases between them. The germline V gene has CDR1 SGDLS and CDR2 YYNGEE. The CDR3 loop spans 14 amino acids. CDR3: CASSSTGNNEKLFF. The CDR3 DNA reads as TGTGCCAGCAGCTCGACAGGAAACAATGAAAAACTGTTTTTT.

The sample holds one count of this clonotype. A much larger clone lies one base from this, so it may be a read error. The chain joins TRBV9 to TRBJ1-6; maybe TRBD1 (5 bases). The CDR3 totals 14 residues. Germline loops: CDR1 SGDLS, CDR2 YYNGEE. The CDR3 coding sequence is TGTACCAGCAGCGAGGACTGGTGGGGCTCACCCCTCCACTTT. Its protein is CTSSEDWWGSPLHF.

This clonotype was detected many times. This chain joins TRBV9 and TRBJ2-6; possible D gene TRBD2, 6 bases. CDR3 length: 20 amino acids. Germline V CDR1 and CDR2: SGDLS, YYNGEE. The V end was cut by 4 bases, the J end by 0 bases, with 23 bases between. This chain's CDR3 is CASSTHFRDSALSGANVLTF. The CDR3 DNA follows: TGTGCCAGCAGCACGCACTTCCGGGACTCTGCCCTCTCTGGGGCCAACGTCCTGACTTTC.

This clonotype was counted at least ten times. The chain carries TRBV5-1 and TRBJ2-7; D may be TRBD1 or TRBD2 (5 bases each). V dropped 0 bases and J dropped 7 bases, with 11 bases sitting between them. The CDR3 runs to 13 residues. CDR1 and CDR2 (germline): SGHRS, YFSETQ. The CDR3 sequence: CASSLGGWREQYF. CDR3 DNA sequence: TGCGCCAGCAGCTTGGGGGGCTGGAGGGAGCAGTACTTC.

At least ten counts were recorded for this clonotype. The chain is built from TRBV9 and TRBJ2-2; 9 bases line up with TRBD1. Germline V gives CDR1 SGDLS, CDR2 YYNGEE. There are 15 residues in the CDR3. The junction had 9 bases not matched to a gene; V was cut back by 5 bases and J by 7 bases. The CDR3 DNA sequence: TGTGCCAGCAGACTGGGTCCGGGACAGGGCGGGGAGCTGTTTTTT. Protein sequence: CASRLGPGQGGELFF.

Many counts were recorded for this clonotype. This chain links TRBV9 with TRBJ2-1; TRBD1 aligns across 8 bases. In germline, CDR1 is SGDLS, CDR2 YYNGEE. V dropped 0 bases and J dropped 6; count of bases not matched to a gene: 2. CDR3 size: 14 residues. CDR3 coding DNA: TGTGCCAGCAGCGTAGTACAGGGGGGCAATGAGCAGTTCTTC. It translates to CASSVVQGGNEQFF. Supplemented by reference TRBV9 and TRBJ2-1, the full variable domain reads DSGVTQTPKHLITATGQRVTLRCSPRSGDLSVYWYQQSLDQGLQFLIQYYNGEERAKGNILERFSAQQFPDLHSELNLSSLELGDSALYFCASSVVQGGNEQFFGPGTRLTVL.

This clonotype was observed at least ten times. The CDR3 reads CASSVRGPPTDTQYF. CDR3 in DNA: TGTGCCAGCAGCGTGAGAGGACCCCCCACAGATACGCAGTATTTT. V is TRBV9 and J is TRBJ2-3; no definite D call. V lost 2 bases to trimming and J lost 2 bases, with 12 bases between them. This CDR3 contains 15 residues. Germline CDR1 SGDLS, CDR2 YYNGEE.

This clonotype was counted ten times or more. The chain recombines TRBV9 with TRBJ2-2; D might be TRBD2 (5 bases). The germline gives CDR1 SGDLS, CDR2 YYNGEE. Trimming cost V 4 bases and J 7 bases, with 8 bases left between them. The CDR3 totals 12 residues. The CDR3: CASSKRDGELFF. CDR3 DNA sequence: TGTGCCAGCAGCAAACGGGACGGGGAGCTGTTTTTT.

The table lists this clonotype with many counts. V usage is TRBV9 and J usage is TRBJ2-7, with D tentatively TRBD2 (5 bases). Trimming left V 3 bases short and J 0 bases short, with 13 bases between. Germline loops: CDR1 SGDLS, CDR2 YYNGEE. The CDR3 consists of 15 residues. CDR3 nucleotides: TGTGCCAGCAGCGCCCGGACGGGAAGCTCCTACGAGCAGTACTTC. Translating it yields CASSARTGSSYEQYF.

There are many counts of this clonotype. V and J are TRBV9 and TRBJ2-1; TRBD2 matches 9 bases. The germline gives CDR1 SGDLS, CDR2 YYNGEE. This CDR3 comprises 15 residues. V lost 2 bases to trimming and J lost 2 bases; unmatched junction nucleotides: 2. The CDR3 nucleotides read TGTGCCAGCAGCGTGACTAGCGGAGCCTACAATGAGCAGTTCTTC. This gives the protein CASSVTSGAYNEQFF. The entire variable domain, with the rest obtained from reference TRBV9 and TRBJ2-1, is as follows: DSGVTQTPKHLITATGQRVTLRCSPRSGDLSVYWYQQSLDQGLQFLIQYYNGEERAKGNILERFSAQQFPDLHSELNLSSLELGDSALYFCASSVTSGAYNEQFFGPGTRLTVL.

This clonotype is deemed medium-sized. This chain joins TRBV9 and TRBJ2-3; D gene ambiguous. Trimming cost V 4 bases and J 1 base, with 13 bases left between them. Germline CDR1 SGDLS, CDR2 YYNGEE. The CDR3 runs to 15 residues. CDR3 in amino acids: CASSSRGMGTDTQYF. CDR3 in DNA: TGTGCCAGCAGCTCTAGAGGTATGGGCACAGATACGCAGTATTTT.

At least ten counts were recorded for this clonotype. The chain combines TRBV9 with TRBJ1-2, with D perhaps matching TRBD1 (6 bases). CDR3 length: 16 amino acids. Per the germline V gene, CDR1 is SGDLS and CDR2 is YYNGEE. The V gene lost 0 bases and the J gene lost 0 bases, with 12 bases spanning the gap. This CDR3 is CASSVEGRGTNYGYTF. In nucleotides, the CDR3 is TGTGCCAGCAGCGTAGAGGGGAGGGGGACTAACTATGGCTACACCTTC.

This clonotype was counted ten times or more. This chain connects TRBV9 to TRBJ2-7; TRBD2 aligns across 7 bases. Germline V gives CDR1 SGDLS, CDR2 YYNGEE. The CDR3 contains 15 residues. Trimming at V came to 3 bases and at J to 3 bases, leaving 9 bases not matched to a gene. In nucleotides, the CDR3 is TGTGCCAGCAGCGGAAATAGCGGGCCGTTCTACGAGCAGTACTTC. It translates to CASSGNSGPFYEQYF.

This chain links TRBV9 with TRBJ2-7, with 10 bases lining up with TRBD1. In germline, CDR1 is SGDLS, CDR2 YYNGEE. With 4 bases clipped from V and 0 bases from J, the junction kept 4 bases outside the gene matches. The CDR3 runs to 15 residues. The DNA of the CDR3 is TGTGCCAGCAGCCTACGGACAGGGGGCTCCTACGAGCAGTACTTC. This gives the protein CASSLRTGGSYEQYF. Complete variable domain (other parts from reference TRBV9 and TRBJ2-7): DSGVTQTPKHLITATGQRVTLRCSPRSGDLSVYWYQQSLDQGLQFLIQYYNGEERAKGNILERFSAQQFPDLHSELNLSSLELGDSALYFCASSLRTGGSYEQYFGPGTRLTVT.

This clonotype has at least ten counts. The chain carries TRBV9 and TRBJ2-1, with TRBD2 matching over 13 bases. CDR3 length: 16 amino acids. CDR1 is SGDLS, CDR2 YYNGEE, per germline. J gave up 7 bases and V 3 bases, and 7 bases lay outside the gene matches. The CDR3 loop reads CASSALGLAGVNEQFF. The CDR3, as DNA: TGTGCCAGCAGCGCCCTCGGACTAGCGGGAGTTAATGAGCAGTTCTTC. The full variable domain, with the rest looked up from reference TRBV9 and TRBJ2-1, is DSGVTQTPKHLITATGQRVTLRCSPRSGDLSVYWYQQSLDQGLQFLIQYYNGEERAKGNILERFSAQQFPDLHSELNLSSLELGDSALYFCASSALGLAGVNEQFFGPGTRLTVL.

This clonotype was seen ten or more times. The V and J genes are TRBV9 and TRBJ1-2, with D possibly matching TRBD1 (5 bases). Germline assignment: CDR1 SGDLS and CDR2 YYNGEE. There are 16 residues in the CDR3. Deletions cut 4 bases from V and 6 bases from J, with 22 bases between. The CDR3 loop reads CASSPTPTGTSNGYTF. The CDR3 DNA sequence: TGTGCCAGCAGCCCGACACCGACCGGGACCTCGAATGGCTACACCTTC.